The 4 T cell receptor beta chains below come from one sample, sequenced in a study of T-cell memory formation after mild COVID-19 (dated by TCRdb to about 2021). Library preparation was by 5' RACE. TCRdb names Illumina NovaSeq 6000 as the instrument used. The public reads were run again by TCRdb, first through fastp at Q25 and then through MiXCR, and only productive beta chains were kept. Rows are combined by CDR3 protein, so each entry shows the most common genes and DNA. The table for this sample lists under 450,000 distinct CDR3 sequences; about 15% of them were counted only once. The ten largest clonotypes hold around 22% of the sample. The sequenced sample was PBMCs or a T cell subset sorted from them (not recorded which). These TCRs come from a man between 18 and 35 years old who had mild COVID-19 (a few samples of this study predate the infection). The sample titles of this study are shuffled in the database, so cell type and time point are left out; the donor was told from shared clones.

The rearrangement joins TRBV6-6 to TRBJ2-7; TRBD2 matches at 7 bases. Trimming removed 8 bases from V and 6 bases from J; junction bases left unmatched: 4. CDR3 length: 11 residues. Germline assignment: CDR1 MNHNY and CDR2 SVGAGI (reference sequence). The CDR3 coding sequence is TGTGCCAGCGGGGGGGTGCGCGAGCAGTACTTC. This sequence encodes CASGGVREQYF.

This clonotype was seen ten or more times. The DNA of the CDR3 is TGCGCCAGCAGCTTGGGGGACAGATCCTACGAGCAGTACTTC. Translating it yields CASSLGDRSYEQYF. This chain uses TRBV5-1 with TRBJ2-7; 7 bases map to TRBD1. V shed 0 bases and J 1 base; nucleotides not matched to a gene: 1. The V gene's germline CDR1 is SGHRS and CDR2 YFSETQ. The CDR3 is 14 residues long.

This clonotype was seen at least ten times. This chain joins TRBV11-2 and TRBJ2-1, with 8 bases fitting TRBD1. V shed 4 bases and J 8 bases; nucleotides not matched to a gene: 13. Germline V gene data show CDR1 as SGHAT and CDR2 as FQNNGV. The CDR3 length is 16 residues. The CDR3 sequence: CASSYYRDRQGYEQFF. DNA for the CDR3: TGTGCCAGCAGCTATTACCGGGACAGGCAGGGGTATGAGCAGTTCTTC. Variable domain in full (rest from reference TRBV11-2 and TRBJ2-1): EAGVAQSPRYKIIEKRQSVAFWCNPISGHATLYWYQQILGQGPKLLIQFQNNGVVDDSQLPKDRFSAERLKGVDSTLKIQPAKLEDSAVYLCASSYYRDRQGYEQFFGPGTRLTVL.

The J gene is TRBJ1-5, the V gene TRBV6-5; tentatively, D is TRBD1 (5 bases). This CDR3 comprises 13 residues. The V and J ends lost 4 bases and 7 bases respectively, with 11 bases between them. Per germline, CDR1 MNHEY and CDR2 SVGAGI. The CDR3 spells CASSWAQGQPQHF. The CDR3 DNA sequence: TGTGCCAGCAGTTGGGCCCAGGGACAGCCCCAGCATTTT.